This TCR beta chain was retrieved from a study of T cell changes during pregnancy in multiple sclerosis. CDR1 is SGHTS, CDR2 YDEGEE, per germline. CDR3 size: 14 residues. J was trimmed by 3 bases and V by 4 bases; bases with no gene match: 3. TCRdb's table, derived via immunoSEQ multiplex PCR, lists solely in-frame clones and lacks some. The sample includes more than 25,000 clones, approximately 88% of them seen just once. This specimen was CD8+ T cells from peripheral blood mononuclear cells, taken before pregnancy. This TCR was recovered from a female donor with multiple sclerosis, enrolled in a pregnancy study. J is TRBJ2-3 and V is TRBV5-8; TRBD1 aligns across 9 bases. CDR3 coding DNA: TGTGCCAGCAGCGGGACAGGGCCAACAGATACGCAGTATTTT. This translates into CASSGTGPTDTQYF.